The next 26 T cell receptor beta chains were all read from a single sample in a study of blood T cell repertoires in COVID-19. Only in-frame clones appear in the TCRdb table, and some are missing; sequencing was by immunoSEQ multiplex PCR. The sample records around 450,000 clones, 87% being singletons. Sequenced input: PBMCs or T cells enriched from blood (not recorded which). Source of these receptors: a woman between 18 and 29 years old with acute COVID-19.

J is TRBJ2-7 and V is TRBV3-1 (or the pseudogene TRBV3-2); a weak D match, TRBD2 (7 bases). V lost 0 bases and J lost 4, with 13 bases in between. Looked up from germline, CDR1 is LGHDT and CDR2 is YNNKEL (reference sequence). The CDR3 covers 15 residues. The CDR3 nucleotides are TGTGCCAGCAGCCAAGATAGGGGGGGAGTATACGAGCAGTACTTC. It codes for CASSQDRGGVYEQYF.

The chain joins TRBV5-4 to TRBJ2-7; TRBD2 aligns across 11 bases. The CDR3 consists of 16 residues. J gave up 1 base and V 4 bases, and 7 bases lay outside the gene matches. Germline values: CDR1 SGHNT, CDR2 YYREEE (reference sequence). CDR3 nucleotides: TGTGCCAGCAGCAGAACCGGGACTAGCGGATCCTACGAGCAGTACTTC. It yields the protein CASSRTGTSGSYEQYF.

V and J are TRBV9 and TRBJ2-3, with D perhaps matching TRBD2 (6 bases). Germline CDR1 and CDR2: SGDLS and YYNGEE. V was trimmed by 4 bases and J by 4 bases, leaving 10 bases between them. CDR3 size: 13 residues. Here the CDR3 DNA reads TGTGCCAGCAGCCTTCGACTAGCAGATACGCAGTATTTT. Translating gives CASSLRLADTQYF.

This chain links TRBV10-1 with TRBJ2-1; TRBD2 matches 8 bases. CDR3 length: 16 residues. Trimming at V came to 0 bases and at J to 6 bases, leaving 7 bases not matched to a gene. Germline CDR1 is WNHNN and CDR2 is SYGVQD (reference sequence). The CDR3 spells CASSESIGGGRNEQFF. For the CDR3, the DNA is TGCGCCAGCAGTGAGTCTATCGGGGGGGGCCGCAATGAGCAGTTCTTC.

This clone showed up just once. The rearrangement uses TRBV4-1 and TRBJ1-4; 7 nucleotides match TRBD1. There are 16 residues in the CDR3. V lost 3 bases, J lost 2 bases, and 6 bases stayed unmatched. Germline V gene lookup returns CDR1 MGHRA and CDR2 YSYEKL. The CDR3 loop reads CASSQTGYATNEKLFF. The CDR3 DNA reads as TGCGCCAGCAGCCAGACAGGGTACGCGACTAATGAAAAACTGTTTTTT.

The chain links TRBV27 to TRBJ2-3; tentatively, D is TRBD2 (6 bases). Trimming removed 6 bases from V and 0 bases from J, with 16 bases in between. CDR3 length: 16 amino acids. From germline, CDR1 is MNHEY and CDR2 SMNVEV (reference sequence). As DNA, the CDR3 is TGTGCCAGCAGGGGTCAAGCGGGTTTTAGCACAGATACGCAGTATTTT. This encodes CASRGQAGFSTDTQYF.

The chain couples TRBV27 to TRBJ2-6, with 8 bases matching TRBD1. Germline trimming cut 5 bases from V and 0 bases from J; bases unmatched to any gene: 6. The germline V gene has CDR1 MNHEY and CDR2 SMNVEV (reference sequence). The CDR3 is 17 amino acids. In nucleotides, the CDR3 is TGTGCCAGCAGTGTCCGGGACAGGAGCTCTGGGGCCAACGTCCTGACTTTC. The encoded protein is CASSVRDRSSGANVLTF.

The chain carries TRBV7-3 and TRBJ2-5, with 8 bases that match TRBD2. V lost 4 bases, J lost 9 bases, and 13 bases stayed unmatched. The CDR3 runs 15 residues. CDR1 and CDR2 (germline): SGHTA, FQGTGA. CDR3 in amino acids: CASSSQAGGSPAQYF. The CDR3 nucleotides read TGTGCCAGCAGCTCGCAGGCGGGGGGCAGCCCAGCCCAGTACTTC.

This clone occurred a few times. The rearrangement uses TRBV5-1 and TRBJ1-6; TRBD1 agrees at 9 bases. Germline CDR1 SGHRS, CDR2 YFSETQ. This CDR3 has 14 amino acids. J lost 8 bases, V lost 5 bases, and 5 bases had no gene match. CDR3: CASRPGQGDSPLHF. CDR3 DNA sequence: TGCGCCAGCAGACCGGGACAGGGAGATTCACCCCTCCACTTT.

V usage is TRBV4-1 and J usage is TRBJ2-1; 8 bases are shared with TRBD1. The CDR3 extends over 14 amino acids. From germline, CDR1 is MGHRA and CDR2 YSYEKL. With 3 bases clipped from V and 9 bases from J, the junction kept 7 bases outside the gene matches. CDR3 nucleotides: TGCGCCAGCAGCCAGGAGACAGGGGCGGGTGAGCAGTTCTTC. Amino acid sequence: CASSQETGAGEQFF.

A note on this clone: The same CDR3 arises from other DNA sequences in this sample as well. The chain combines TRBV19 with TRBJ1-5, with 10 bases fitting TRBD1. Germline V gives CDR1 LNHDA, CDR2 SQIVND (reference sequence). The CDR3 runs to 13 residues. Unmatched junction bases numbered 1, after V lost 9 bases and J lost 2 bases. This chain's CDR3 is CASGTGGNQPQHF. The CDR3 DNA sequence: TGTGCCAGCGGGACAGGGGGCAATCAGCCCCAGCATTTT.

The V and J genes are TRBV27 and TRBJ2-7, with TRBD1 identical over 12 bases. V was pared by 5 bases and J by 2 bases, with 4 bases of the junction left unmatched. Germline assignment: CDR1 MNHEY and CDR2 SMNVEV (reference sequence). The CDR3 loop spans 15 amino acids. CDR3 in amino acids: CASSTRDRGPYEQYF. The CDR3 DNA is TGTGCCAGCAGTACCCGGGACAGGGGGCCCTACGAGCAGTACTTC.

The chain couples TRBV29-1 to TRBJ1-2, with a tentative D call TRBD1 (5 bases). Germline CDR1 and CDR2: SQVTM and ANQGSEA. Trimming stripped 3 bases from V and 10 bases from J, with 12 bases between. The CDR3 covers 11 residues. CDR3: CSVERGSAYTF. As DNA, the CDR3 is TGCAGCGTTGAGCGGGGCTCGGCCTACACCTTC. Full variable domain (missing parts from reference TRBV29-1 and TRBJ1-2): SAVISQKPSRDICQRGTSLTIQCQVDSQVTMMFWYRQQPGQSLTLIATANQGSEATYESGFVIDKFPISRPNLTFSTLTVSNMSPEDSSIYLCSVERGSAYTFGSGTRLTVV.

The gene calls are TRBV19 and TRBJ1-2; tentatively, D is TRBD1 (6 bases). Trimming shortened V by 7 bases and J by 2 bases, and 17 bases separated the two germline ends. The germline gives CDR1 LNHDA, CDR2 SQIVND (reference sequence). The CDR3 consists of 15 residues. The CDR3 DNA is TGTGCCAGTATATTCCGGGGGGCGACGAACTATGGCTACACCTTC. The encoded protein is CASIFRGATNYGYTF.

The genes are TRBV12-3 or TRBV12-4 and TRBJ1-2; 8 nucleotides match TRBD1. The CDR3 runs 12 residues. The ends lost 7 bases at V and 4 bases at J; junction bases unmatched: 2. The CDR3 spells CASTGQGYGYTF. The DNA for the CDR3 is TGTGCCAGCACCGGACAGGGCTATGGCTACACCTTC.

CDR3 loop: CATSERYNTGELFF. CDR3 DNA: TGTGCCACCAGTGAGCGCTACAACACCGGGGAGCTGTTTTTT. The gene calls are TRBV24-1 and TRBJ2-2; D gene uncertain. The CDR3 covers 14 residues. Germline V lookup: CDR1 KGHDR, CDR2 SFDVKD. With 4 bases removed from V and 2 bases from J, the gap between germline ends came to 7 bases.

The V gene is TRBV6-1, the J gene TRBJ1-2; tentative D call: TRBD1 (6 bases). CDR1 MNHNS and CDR2 SASEGT come from the germline V gene. CDR3 size: 13 residues. Trimming took off 1 base at V and 13 bases at J, with 16 bases between the two ends. The CDR3 region is CASSEVRDMSCTF. The CDR3 bases are TGTGCCAGCAGTGAAGTTAGGGACATGTCCTGCACCTTC.

This chain links TRBV4-3 with TRBJ2-6; D uncertain. Looked up from germline, CDR1 is LGHNA and CDR2 is YSLEER. Trimming shortened V by 4 bases and J by 0 bases, and 7 bases separated the two germline ends. The CDR3 spans 15 residues. In nucleotides, the CDR3 is TGCGCCAGCAGCCGTACAACCTCTGGGGCCAACGTCCTGACTTTC. Translated, it gives CASSRTTSGANVLTF.

The V call is TRBV11-1, the J call TRBJ1-1; TRBD1 agrees at 8 bases. Germline V gives CDR1 SGHAT, CDR2 FQDESV (reference sequence). This CDR3 has 15 amino acids. V shed 2 bases and J 7 bases; nucleotides not matched to a gene: 9. The CDR3 nucleotides are TGTGCCAGCAGCTTACATTCGGCAGGGGGCAATGAAGCTTTCTTT. Amino acids: CASSLHSAGGNEAFF.

In this sample, this clone turned up once. This rearrangement joins TRBV7-2 to TRBJ2-1; D might be TRBD1 (5 bases). Per germline, CDR1 SGHTA and CDR2 FQGNSA. V gave up 5 bases and J gave up 4 bases, with 18 bases separating them. The CDR3 loop spans 16 amino acids. The CDR3 DNA follows: TGTGCCAGCAGCCCAAGGGGTTCTCTTGGATACAATGAGCAGTTCTTC. Amino acids: CASSPRGSLGYNEQFF.

This sequence joins TRBV4-2 and TRBJ2-5; tentatively, D is TRBD1 (6 bases). The CDR3 totals 16 residues. Per the germline V gene, CDR1 is LGHNA and CDR2 is YNFKEQ. V dropped 0 bases and J dropped 2 bases, with 13 bases sitting between them. CDR3 coding DNA: TGTGCCAGCAGCCAAGAAATAGGACAGAGACAAGAGACCCAGTACTTC. Translation gives CASSQEIGQRQETQYF.

The chain joins TRBV19 to TRBJ1-5, with D perhaps matching TRBD1 (5 bases). The CDR3 sequence is 15 residues long. Trimming removed 2 bases at V and 5 bases at J, with 13 bases between. Looked up from germline, CDR1 is LNHDA and CDR2 is SQIVND (reference sequence). The CDR3 bases are TGTGCCAGTAGTATATTCCCAGGGTCGGATCAGCCCCAGCATTTT. Translating gives CASSIFPGSDQPQHF.

The chain links TRBV6-2 or TRBV6-3 to TRBJ2-7, with D possibly being TRBD2 (6 bases). CDR3 length equals 15 residues. Trimming removed 0 bases at V and 2 bases at J, with 11 bases between. Germline CDR1 and CDR2: MNHEY and SVGEGT. CDR3 nucleotides: TGTGCCAGCAGTTACTCCGGGGGACGAGCCTACGAGCAGTACTTC. This gives the protein CASSYSGGRAYEQYF.

DNA of the CDR3: TGCGCCAGCAGCCCCGGGACAGGGCCCGGGGAGCTGTTTTTT. Protein: CASSPGTGPGELFF. The chain couples TRBV5-1 to TRBJ2-2; 9 bases align to TRBD1. The CDR3 length is 14 residues. The germline CDR1 and CDR2 sequences are SGHRS and YFSETQ. V lost 4 bases to trimming and J lost 6 bases; unmatched junction nucleotides: 4.

The gene calls are TRBV11-2 and TRBJ2-7; TRBD2 matches 7 bases. The CDR3 consists of 14 residues. V was clipped by 6 bases and J by 3 bases; unmatched bases: 8. Germline V gene sequence: CDR1 SGHAT, CDR2 FQNNGV. In nucleotides, the CDR3 is TGTGCCAGCAGGAATGTAGCGGGCCGCTACGAGCAGTACTTC. As protein: CASRNVAGRYEQYF.

The chain links TRBV19 to TRBJ1-1, with 8 bases matching TRBD1. The germline CDR1 and CDR2 sequences are LNHDA and SQIVND (reference sequence). The CDR3 loop spans 13 amino acids. Trimming took 4 bases from V and 3 from J; bases not matched to a gene: 1. Written as DNA, the CDR3 is TGTGCCAGTAGTACGGACAGGGACACTGAAGCTTTCTTT. Translation: CASSTDRDTEAFF.